These T cell receptor beta chains were read from a single sample in a study of shared clonotypes between healthy human individuals. Profiled with immunoSEQ multiplex PCR; TCRdb holds only in-frame clones, not every one. The data contain 2 million to 3 million clones, over 85% of them singletons. The sample consisted of naive CD4+ T cells from PBMCs. The receptors shown here come from a man aged 18 to 29 in good health. Some clones in this sample may be carry-over from other donors' samples. Each CDR3 is given with its conserved first and last residue. D genes are given only for firm matches. The listing skips clone size in some rows; elsewhere it reads once, few, many or a size class.

>TRBD2|.|TRBV27|TRBJ2-7
CASSLRGGRATYEQYF
TGTGCCAGCAGTTTAAGAGGCGGGAGGGCGACCTACGAGCAGTACTTC
>.|few|TRBV4-3|TRBJ1-2
CASSQEGNYGYTF
TGCGCCAGCAGCCAGGAAGGAAACTATGGCTACACCTTC
>.|.|TRBV5-1|TRBJ1-1
CASSGIPGGTEAFF
TGCGCCAGCAGCGGAATCCCCGGGGGCACTGAAGCTTTCTTT
>.|once|TRBV12-5|TRBJ1-6
CASAPDGYNSPLHF
TGTGCTAGTGCCCCGGATGGGTATAATTCACCCCTCCACTTT
>TRBD1|few|TRBV6-5|TRBJ1-1
CASSYGQVNTEAFF
TGTGCCAGCAGTTACGGACAGGTCAACACTGAAGCTTTCTTT
>.|.|TRBV7-9|TRBJ2-7
CASSFARGGPEYEQYF
TGTGCCAGCAGCTTCGCTCGAGGAGGGCCTGAGTACGAGCAGTACTTC
>TRBD2|.|TRBV4-2|TRBJ2-3
CASRNSGSADTQYF
TGTGCCAGCAGAAATAGCGGGAGCGCAGATACGCAGTATTTT
>.|.|TRBV28|TRBJ1-5
CASSPLPGNQPQHF
TGTGCCAGCAGTCCTCTACCGGGGAATCAGCCCCAGCATTTT
>.|.|TRBV7-2|TRBJ2-3
CASSFRGSASTDTQYF
TGTGCCAGCAGCTTCAGGGGCAGTGCTAGCACAGATACGCAGTATTTT
>TRBD2|.|TRBV2|TRBJ2-1
CASQGLAEYNEQFF
TGTGCCAGCCAGGGACTAGCGGAATACAATGAGCAGTTCTTC
>.|.|TRBV7-3|TRBJ2-5
CASSPGSGQETQYF
TGTGCCAGCAGCCCGGGGAGCGGGCAAGAGACCCAGTACTTC
>.|.|TRBV5-1|TRBJ2-5
CASSAGTLQETQYF
TGCGCCAGCAGCGCCGGGACACTCCAAGAGACCCAGTACTTC
>.|.|TRBV5-1|TRBJ2-7
CASSQEETYEQYF
TGCGCCAGCAGCCAAGAAGAAACCTACGAGCAGTACTTC
>.|.|TRBV28|TRBJ2-3
CASSFGALGTDTQYF
TGTGCCAGCAGTTTTGGGGCCCTAGGCACAGATACGCAGTATTTT
>.|.|TRBV10-3|TRBJ2-5
CATGSLKETQYF
TGTGCCACCGGGTCCCTAAAAGAGACCCAGTACTTC
>.|.|TRBV29-1|TRBJ2-7
CSVETGLHEQYF
TGCAGCGTTGAAACGGGACTCCACGAGCAGTACTTC
>TRBD2|.|TRBV5-1|TRBJ2-7
CASSPPGLGNEQYF
TGCGCCAGCAGCCCCCCCGGACTAGGGAACGAGCAGTACTTC
>TRBD2|.|TRBV27|TRBJ2-1
CASSSRTSGIYSEQFF
TGTGCCAGCAGTTCCCGGACTAGCGGAATTTATAGTGAGCAGTTCTTC
>.|once|TRBV5-1|TRBJ1-2
CASSFNPGPQGYTF
TGCGCCAGCAGCTTCAATCCTGGACCACAAGGCTACACCTTC
>.|.|TRBV27|TRBJ1-2
CATTNGANYGYTF
TGTGCCACTACAAACGGAGCTAACTATGGCTACACCTTC
>.|once|TRBV7-2|TRBJ2-7
CASSFIVAGGGEQYF
TGTGCCAGCAGCTTCATCGTGGCAGGGGGAGGCGAGCAGTACTTC
>TRBD2|.|TRBV28|TRBJ2-7
CASSLAGDNYEQYF
TGTGCCAGCAGCCTAGCGGGAGATAACTACGAGCAGTACTTC
>TRBD2|.|TRBV5-1|TRBJ2-7
CASSDPSGTYEQYF
TGCGCCAGCAGCGACCCTAGCGGAACCTACGAGCAGTACTTC
>.|once|TRBV27|TRBJ1-1
CASSLLGLNTEAFF
TGTGCCAGCAGTTTACTGGGATTGAACACTGAAGCTTTCTTT
>.|.|TRBV28|TRBJ1-5
CASSPTGVGSIRDNQPQHF
TGTGCCAGCAGCCCGACGGGGGTGGGTTCGATACGGGACAATCAGCCCCAGCATTTT
>.|.|TRBV6-5|TRBJ2-1
CASSLGFSYNEQFF
TGTGCCAGCAGTTTGGGGTTCTCCTACAATGAGCAGTTCTTC